The 31 T cell receptor beta chains below all came from one sample that was sequenced in a study of patients and donors after allogeneic stem cell transplantation. Via MiXCR, TCRdb re-called the RT-PCR reads, giving one row per CDR3 protein. Of approximately 140,000 distinct CDR3 sequences in the sample, over 30% were seen once. The material sequenced was blood, either unsorted or a sorted T cell fraction (not recorded which). The receptors derive from a human donor who was either an allogeneic HSCT recipient or a stem cell or donor lymphocyte infusion donor (not recorded which). It is not recorded whose cells these are; they may come from a transplant donor.

This clonotype was seen a handful of times. The rearrangement links TRBV7-9 to TRBJ1-5; weak D call: TRBD1 (5 bases). Trimming removed 0 bases from V and 2 bases from J, with 8 bases in between. The CDR3 covers 15 residues. The germline V gene has CDR1 SEHNR and CDR2 FQNEAQ (reference sequence). This CDR3 reads CASSLAGPGNQPQHF. Written as DNA, the CDR3 is TGTGCCAGCAGCTTAGCGGGGCCCGGCAATCAGCCCCAGCATTTT.

This clonotype was found a few times. The J gene is TRBJ1-2, the V gene TRBV7-9, with D possibly being TRBD1 (6 bases). This CDR3 comprises 16 residues. Germline V gene lookup returns CDR1 SEHNR and CDR2 FQNEAQ (reference sequence). The V end lost 1 base, the J end lost 3 bases, and 15 bases lay between the germline ends. The CDR3 region has the DNA TGTGCCAGCAGCTTAGAGGGGGGAGGCACCTACTATGGCTACACCTTC. It codes for CASSLEGGGTYYGYTF.

The gene calls are TRBV20-1 and TRBJ1-2; TRBD1 matches at 7 bases. Germline lookup yields CDR1 DFQATT and CDR2 SNEGSKA (reference sequence). The ends lost 0 bases at V and 3 bases at J; junction bases unmatched: 7. The CDR3 is 15 amino acids. This CDR3 is CSARDRGGSYYGYTF. CDR3 nucleotides: TGCAGTGCTAGAGATCGAGGGGGCTCGTACTATGGCTACACCTTC.

This sequence joins TRBV12-3 or TRBV12-4 and TRBJ2-3; 10 bases match TRBD2. With 5 bases clipped from V and 2 bases from J, the junction kept 7 bases outside the gene matches. CDR3 length: 16 residues. CDR3 protein: CASSGRLAGYTDTQYF. The CDR3 bases are TGTGCCAGCAGTGGCCGACTAGCGGGTTACACAGATACGCAGTATTTT.

The rearrangement uses TRBV9 and TRBJ1-2; TRBD1 matches 7 bases. V lost 6 bases, J lost 3 bases, and 5 bases stayed unmatched. This CDR3 spans 13 amino acids. Germline CDR1 reads SGDLS; CDR2 reads YYNGEE. The CDR3 DNA sequence: TGTGCCAGCACTCCGGGACAGCACTATGGCTACACCTTC. This sequence encodes CASTPGQHYGYTF. Looking up the rest from reference TRBV9 and TRBJ1-2 gives the full variable domain: DSGVTQTPKHLITATGQRVTLRCSPRSGDLSVYWYQQSLDQGLQFLIQYYNGEERAKGNILERFSAQQFPDLHSELNLSSLELGDSALYFCASTPGQHYGYTFGSGTRLTVV.

This clonotype was detected only a few times. The chain employs TRBV27 and TRBJ2-1; D perhaps matches TRBD1 (6 bases). V dropped 5 bases and J dropped 6 bases, with 23 bases sitting between them. Germline CDR1 and CDR2: MNHEY and SMNVEV (reference sequence). CDR3 length equals 17 residues. The CDR3 protein is CASSLPARGSGFNEQFF. For the CDR3, the DNA is TGTGCCAGCAGTCTCCCGGCCAGGGGATCTGGGTTCAATGAGCAGTTCTTC.

This clonotype was counted a few times. This chain connects TRBV4-3 to TRBJ1-6, with D perhaps matching TRBD1 (5 bases). With 0 bases removed from V and 0 bases from J, the gap between germline ends came to 9 bases. CDR1 and CDR2 (germline): LGHNA, YSLEER. The length of the CDR3 is 17 residues. This CDR3 reads CASSQEGRSSYNSPLHF. CDR3 in DNA: TGCGCCAGCAGCCAAGAGGGACGGAGCTCCTATAATTCACCCCTCCACTTT.

In this sample, this clonotype turned up a few times. The chain joins TRBV7-9 to TRBJ1-1; 7 nucleotides agree with TRBD1. The CDR3 has 14 residues. V was pared by 3 bases and J by 4 bases, with 5 bases of the junction left unmatched. Germline CDR1 SEHNR, CDR2 FQNEAQ (reference sequence). Here the CDR3 reads CASSLRGPSTEAFF. DNA of the CDR3: TGTGCCAGCAGCTTGAGGGGGCCTAGCACTGAAGCTTTCTTT.

The chain couples TRBV11-2 to TRBJ2-3; D is undetermined. This CDR3 region has 15 residues. Germline V CDR1 and CDR2: SGHAT, FQNNGV. Trimming took off 1 base at V and 5 bases at J, with 13 bases between the two ends. The CDR3 nucleotides are TGTGCCAGCAGCTTAGTTAGGGCCGACGGAGATACGCAGTATTTT. Encoded protein: CASSLVRADGDTQYF.

This chain joins TRBV12-3 or TRBV12-4 and TRBJ1-6; D remains unclear. Deletions cut 4 bases from V and 3 bases from J, with 10 bases between. This CDR3 is 15 amino acids long. The CDR3 reads CASSSLQSYNSPLHF. CDR3 in DNA: TGTGCCAGCAGTTCCTTACAGAGCTATAATTCACCCCTCCACTTT.

The CDR3 sequence: CASSQTDLSSYEQYF. CDR3 bases: TGTGCCAGCAGCCAGACAGATCTTAGCTCCTACGAGCAGTACTTC. The chain recombines TRBV5-6 with TRBJ2-7; D possibly corresponds to TRBD1 (5 bases). The CDR3 has 15 residues. The V gene's germline CDR1 is SGHDT and CDR2 YYEEEE. Trimming took off 4 bases at V and 0 bases at J, with 14 bases between the two ends.

The rearrangement uses TRBV12-3 or TRBV12-4 and TRBJ1-4; D gene uncertain. The CDR3 consists of 13 residues. V was trimmed by 7 bases and J by 6 bases, leaving 12 bases between them. Here the CDR3 DNA reads TGTGCCAGCACTCCCCTCTGGGATGAAAAACTGTTTTTT. Encoded protein: CASTPLWDEKLFF.

The chain carries TRBV7-6 and TRBJ1-6; D may be TRBD1 (6 bases). This CDR3 contains 15 residues. Trimming took off 5 bases at V and 6 bases at J, with 14 bases between the two ends. Germline V CDR1 and CDR2: SGHVS, FNYEAQ. CDR3 in amino acids: CASSAKDSPNSPLHF. CDR3 in DNA: TGTGCCAGCAGCGCTAAGGACAGCCCTAATTCACCCCTCCACTTT.

This clonotype has only a few counts. The genes are TRBV12-3 or TRBV12-4 and TRBJ1-1, with D uncertain. Trimming stripped 9 bases from V and 2 bases from J, with 16 bases between. The CDR3 has 14 residues. Written as DNA, the CDR3 is TGTGCCAGTTCTCCACGGGCAGCCAACACTGAAGCTTTCTTT. It yields the protein CASSPRAANTEAFF.

This rearrangement joins TRBV24-1 to TRBJ2-7; possible D gene TRBD2, 5 bases. The V gene's germline CDR1 is KGHDR and CDR2 SFDVKD. Trimming left V 5 bases short and J 5 bases short, with 6 bases between. CDR3 size: 11 residues. The CDR3 DNA reads as TGTGCCACCAGTGGAGGGAACGAGCAGTACTTC. Its translation is CATSGGNEQYF.

A few counts support this clonotype. This chain joins TRBV3-1 and TRBJ1-2; 10 bases map to TRBD1. Germline assignment: CDR1 LGHDT and CDR2 YNNKEL (reference sequence). This CDR3 comprises 14 residues. V dropped 5 bases and J dropped 4; count of bases not matched to a gene: 4. CDR3 nucleotides: TGTGCCAGCAGCTCGGGACAGGGGTTCTATGGCTACACCTTC. This translates into CASSSGQGFYGYTF. The whole variable domain, filled in from reference TRBV3-1 and TRBJ1-2, reads DTAVSQTPKYLVTQMGNDKSIKCEQNLGHDTMYWYKQDSKKFLKIMFSYNNKELIINETVPNRFSPKSPDKAHLNLHINSLELGDSAVYFCASSSGQGFYGYTFGSGTRLTVV.

This sequence joins TRBV7-9 and TRBJ2-5, with 8 bases lining up with TRBD2. With V trimmed by 5 bases and J by 3 bases, 11 bases remained unmatched. This CDR3 region has 16 residues. Germline V gene lookup returns CDR1 SEHNR and CDR2 FQNEAQ (reference sequence). The CDR3 DNA reads TGTGCCAGCAGCCCCATCCCGGGAGCGGGGGAAGAGACCCAGTACTTC. It yields the protein CASSPIPGAGEETQYF.

This clonotype has only a few counts. The gene calls are TRBV29-1 and TRBJ1-1, with D unresolved. Germline values: CDR1 SQVTM, CDR2 ANQGSEA. The CDR3 covers 10 residues. With 3 bases removed from V and 6 bases from J, the gap between germline ends came to 5 bases. The CDR3 coding sequence is TGCAGCGTTGAGGAGGCTGAAGCTTTCTTT. Translation gives CSVEEAEAFF.

V is TRBV5-5 and J is TRBJ1-1; the match to TRBD1 covers 7 bases. Germline trimming cut 4 bases from V and 10 bases from J; bases unmatched to any gene: 7. CDR3 length: 12 residues. CDR1 is SGHKS, CDR2 YYEKEE, per germline (reference sequence). The CDR3 DNA is TGTGCCAGCAGCGAGACAGGGTTTCGAGCTTTCTTT. Translating gives CASSETGFRAFF.

This clonotype was observed a few times. V usage is TRBV5-1 and J usage is TRBJ1-1, with D unclear. Trimming took 1 base from V and 1 from J, leaving 8 bases between them. The CDR3 contains 14 residues. Germline V gene lookup returns CDR1 SGHRS and CDR2 YFSETQ. CDR3 nucleotides: TGCGCCAGCAGCTTGACCGGGCGGAACACTGAAGCTTTCTTT. As protein: CASSLTGRNTEAFF.

The table lists this clonotype with a few counts. The V call is TRBV7-9, the J call TRBJ1-1; D call uncertain. Germline CDR1 and CDR2: SEHNR and FQNEAQ (reference sequence). The CDR3 consists of 13 residues. V gave up 4 bases and J gave up 7 bases, with 13 bases separating them. The CDR3 nucleotides are TGTGCCAGCAGCTCTCATGGAGAGGGTGAAGCTTTCTTT. Protein product: CASSSHGEGEAFF. The whole variable domain, filled in from reference TRBV7-9 and TRBJ1-1, reads DTGVSQNPRHKITKRGQNVTFRCDPISEHNRLYWYRQTLGQGPEFLTYFQNEAQLEKSRLLSDRFSAERPKGSFSTLEIQRTEQGDSAMYLCASSSHGEGEAFFGQGTRLTVV.

This clonotype was observed a handful of times. The chain recombines TRBV6-5 with TRBJ1-3; D is undetermined. Trimming took 2 bases from V and 3 from J, leaving 5 bases between them. The germline gives CDR1 MNHEY, CDR2 SVGAGI. This CDR3 comprises 13 residues. The CDR3 DNA reads as TGTGCCAGCAGTTACGAGCATGGAAACACCATATATTTT. Its translation: CASSYEHGNTIYF.

V is TRBV6-5 and J is TRBJ1-1; D perhaps matches TRBD1 (5 bases). Germline CDR1 reads MNHEY; CDR2 reads SVGAGI. Trimming removed 6 bases from V and 0 bases from J, with 11 bases in between. The CDR3 covers 14 residues. The CDR3 DNA is TGTGCCAGCAGAAGCCCAGGGATGAACACTGAAGCTTTCTTT. This sequence encodes CASRSPGMNTEAFF.

The rearrangement links TRBV5-6 to TRBJ1-1, with D unclear. The CDR3 loop spans 12 amino acids. V was shortened by 3 bases and J by 4 bases, with 7 bases between the two germline ends. CDR1 and CDR2 from the germline V gene are SGHDT and YYEEEE. The chain's CDR3 is CASSSGSTEAFF. The CDR3 coding sequence is TGTGCCAGCAGCTCTGGCAGCACTGAAGCTTTCTTT.

This clonotype showed up just a few times. The chain joins TRBV3-1 to TRBJ2-7, with 7 bases that match TRBD2. V dropped 5 bases and J dropped 4; count of bases not matched to a gene: 14. Germline values: CDR1 LGHDT, CDR2 YNNKEL (reference sequence). The CDR3 is 16 residues long. For the CDR3, the DNA is TGTGCCAGCAGCTCCCGGTCGGCGGGGGTATTTTACGAGCAGTACTTC. Translated: CASSSRSAGVFYEQYF.

The chain joins TRBV4-3 to TRBJ2-2, with 9 bases identical to TRBD2. CDR1 is LGHNA and CDR2 is YSLEER in the germline V gene. The J segment lost 0 bases and the V segment lost 5 bases, leaving 1 base of the junction unmatched. This CDR3 region has 15 residues. The CDR3 is CASSVAGANTGELFF. The CDR3 DNA reads as TGCGCCAGCAGCGTAGCGGGGGCGAACACCGGGGAGCTGTTTTTT.

The V and J genes are TRBV7-2 and TRBJ2-3; D unresolved. Germline V CDR1 and CDR2: SGHTA, FQGNSA. The CDR3 runs to 12 residues. V dropped 5 bases and J dropped 0 bases, with 3 bases sitting between them. The DNA of the CDR3 is TGTGCCAGCAGCATCAGCACAGATACGCAGTATTTT. Its translation is CASSISTDTQYF. Full variable domain (outside the CDR3, taken from reference TRBV7-2 and TRBJ2-3): GAGVSQSPSNKVTEKGKDVELRCDPISGHTALYWYRQSLGQGLEFLIYFQGNSAPDKSGLPSDRFSAERTGGSVSTLTIQRTQQEDSAVYLCASSISTDTQYFGPGTRLTVL.

For this clonotype: Compared with germline, one end of the junction differs, possibly owing to a read error. The CDR3 spells CSARGLLAHVNTEAFF. CDR3 in DNA: TGCAGTGCCAGGGGACTATTGGCACATGTGAATACTGAAGCTTTCTTT. The chain links TRBV20-1 to TRBJ1-1; the D gene is possibly TRBD1 (6 bases). Germline V gene data show CDR1 as DFQATT and CDR2 as SNEGSKA (reference sequence). The CDR3 spans 16 residues.

The chain recombines TRBV12-3 or TRBV12-4 with TRBJ1-1; D is perhaps TRBD1 (6 bases). The CDR3 runs to 13 residues. Trimming removed 4 bases from V and 4 bases from J, with 10 bases in between. Written as DNA, the CDR3 is TGTGCCAGCAGTTCCCTCAGGGGCACTGAAGCTTTCTTT. Translating gives CASSSLRGTEAFF.

This rearrangement joins TRBV9 to TRBJ2-1; 7 bases match TRBD2. The V segment lost 0 bases and the J segment 0 bases; nucleotides outside the gene matches: 9. This CDR3 spans 18 amino acids. Looked up from germline, CDR1 is SGDLS and CDR2 is YYNGEE. CDR3 DNA: TGTGCCAGCAGCGTAGGCCTAGCGGAATTGAGCTCCTACAATGAGCAGTTCTTC. Translation gives CASSVGLAELSSYNEQFF.

The chain joins TRBV20-1 to TRBJ2-7; a weak D match, TRBD1 (5 bases). V lost 1 base and J lost 2, with 9 bases in between. This CDR3 contains 13 residues. From germline, CDR1 is DFQATT and CDR2 SNEGSKA (reference sequence). The CDR3 loop reads CSARVKGAYEQYV. In DNA form, the CDR3 reads TGCAGTGCTAGAGTGAAAGGGGCCTACGAGCAGTACGTC.